This is a list of T cell receptor beta chains from one sample in a study of shared clonotypes between healthy human individuals. The protocol was immunoSEQ multiplex PCR, while the TCRdb copy is restricted to in-frame clones and leaves out a portion. The table records roughly 2,500,000 clones, under 95% of them present only once. The specimen sequenced was naive CD4+ T cells from PBMCs. The receptors were sampled from a man between 18 and 35 years old in good health. Some clones in this sample may be carry-over from other donors' samples. Each CDR3 is given with its conserved first and last residue. The D gene is left open where the match is weak. The listing skips clone size in some rows; elsewhere it reads once, few, many or a size class.

abundance | j_gene | d_gene | v_gene | CDR3aa | CDR3nt
. | TRBJ1-1 | . | TRBV20-1 | CSADRGSGAFF | TGCAGTGCTGATAGAGGGTCCGGAGCTTTCTTT
. | TRBJ1-2 | . | TRBV6-1 | CASSEAGGGYGYTF | TGTGCCAGCAGTGAAGCGGGAGGGGGCTATGGCTACACCTTC
. | TRBJ1-6 | TRBD1 | TRBV4-3 | CASSQTTTGGSINSPLHF | TGCGCCAGCAGCCAGACGACTACAGGGGGCTCCATAAATTCACCCCTCCACTTT
. | TRBJ2-1 | . | TRBV6-1 | CASSEPVYNEQFF | TGTGCCAGCAGTGAACCGGTTTACAATGAGCAGTTCTTC
. | TRBJ2-7 | TRBD2 | TRBV29-1 | CSVIRTSGAVEQYF | TGCAGCGTTATAAGGACTAGCGGAGCCGTCGAGCAGTACTTC
. | TRBJ2-5 | . | TRBV7-9 | CASSLNGLQETQYF | TGTGCCAGCAGCTTAAATGGGCTCCAAGAGACCCAGTACTTC
. | TRBJ2-3 | . | TRBV9 | CASSESTDTQYF | TGTGCCAGCAGCGAAAGCACAGATACGCAGTATTTT
. | TRBJ1-1 | . | TRBV6-5 | CASSYSAGPLNTEAFF | TGTGCCAGCAGTTACTCGGCAGGGCCCCTGAACACTGAAGCTTTCTTT
. | TRBJ2-4 | . | TRBV29-1 | CSVERIHAKNIQYF | TGCAGCGTTGAGAGAATACACGCCAAAAACATTCAGTACTTC
. | TRBJ2-1 | . | TRBV5-5 | CASSLSADINNEQFF | TGTGCCAGCAGCTTGTCGGCGGACATAAACAATGAGCAGTTCTTC
. | TRBJ1-2 | . | TRBV7-9 | CASSPRTERNGYTF | TGTGCCAGCAGCCCCAGGACAGAACGGAATGGCTACACCTTC
. | TRBJ2-1 | . | TRBV29-1 | CSVDRFYNEQFF | TGCAGCGTTGATAGGTTCTACAATGAGCAGTTCTTC
. | TRBJ1-2 | . | TRBV5-5 | CASSQANYGYTF | TGTGCCAGTTCCCAGGCTAACTATGGCTACACCTTC
. | TRBJ2-7 | . | TRBV5-1 | CASSLLQGGNEQYF | TGCGCCAGCAGCTTGCTCCAGGGAGGCAACGAGCAGTACTTC
. | TRBJ2-7 | . | TRBV7-2 | CASSLSNYEQYF | TGTGCCAGCAGCCTATCCAACTACGAGCAGTACTTC
. | TRBJ1-3 | TRBD1 | TRBV5-1 | CASSPGTGGNTIYF | TGCGCCAGCAGTCCCGGGACAGGAGGAAACACCATATATTTT
. | TRBJ1-1 | TRBD1 | TRBV9 | CASSPRDRGRNTEAFF | TGTGCCAGCAGCCCCCGGGACAGGGGAAGGAACACTGAAGCTTTCTTT
. | TRBJ1-4 | . | TRBV6-1 | CASSEGGLCEKLFF | TGTGCCAGCAGTGAAGGTGGGCTGTGCGAAAAACTGTTTTTT
once | TRBJ2-5 | TRBD2 | TRBV27 | CASSSRLAGDQETQYF | TGTGCCAGCAGTTCGCGACTAGCGGGGGACCAAGAGACCCAGTACTTC
once | TRBJ1-1 | TRBD1 | TRBV6-6 | CASIDRGETEAFF | TGTGCCAGCATTGACAGGGGAGAAACTGAAGCTTTCTTT
. | TRBJ2-1 | TRBD1 | TRBV14 | CASSQLWTGGKDEQFF | TGTGCCAGCAGCCAACTCTGGACAGGGGGCAAGGATGAGCAGTTCTTC
. | TRBJ2-5 | . | TRBV2 | CASKPGTKETQYF | TGTGCCAGCAAACCCGGGACCAAAGAGACCCAGTACTTC
. | TRBJ1-6 | . | TRBV4-2 | CASSRILGTSSSSYNSPLHF | TGTGCCAGCAGCCGAATACTCGGGACATCTTCTAGCTCCTATAATTCACCCCTCCACTTT
once | TRBJ1-5 | TRBD1 | TRBV18 | CASSRQGQGPQHF | TGTGCCAGCTCACGACAGGGGCAGGGGCCCCAGCATTTT
. | TRBJ1-1 | . | TRBV14 | CASSQESKKAQEGGTEAFF | TGTGCCAGCAGCCAAGAAAGTAAGAAGGCACAAGAAGGTGGCACTGAAGCTTTCTTT
. | TRBJ1-6 | . | TRBV5-4 | CASSLGGANDSPLHF | TGTGCCAGCAGCTTGGGAGGGGCGAATGATTCACCCCTCCACTTT
. | TRBJ1-4 | . | TRBV28 | CASSLDGPNEKLFF | TGTGCCAGCAGTTTGGACGGTCCTAATGAAAAACTGTTTTTT
. | TRBJ1-1 | . | TRBV7-9 | CASSFLAGEGTEAFF | TGTGCCAGCAGCTTTTTGGCAGGGGAGGGCACTGAAGCTTTCTTT
once | TRBJ2-4 | TRBD2 | TRBV6-1 | CASRSGRNKNIQYF | TGTGCCAGCCGTAGCGGGAGAAACAAAAACATTCAGTACTTC